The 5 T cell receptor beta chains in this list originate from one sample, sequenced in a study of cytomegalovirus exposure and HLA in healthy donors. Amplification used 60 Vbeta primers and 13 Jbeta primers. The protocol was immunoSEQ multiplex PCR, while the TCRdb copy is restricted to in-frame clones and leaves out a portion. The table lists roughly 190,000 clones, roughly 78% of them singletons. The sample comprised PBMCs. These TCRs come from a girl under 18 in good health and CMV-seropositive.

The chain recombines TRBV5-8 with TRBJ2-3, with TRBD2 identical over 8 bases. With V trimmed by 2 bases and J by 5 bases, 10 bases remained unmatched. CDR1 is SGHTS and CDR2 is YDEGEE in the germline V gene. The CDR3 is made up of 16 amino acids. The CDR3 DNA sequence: TGTGCCAGCAGCTTAATAGCGGGGATAGACGAAGATACGCAGTATTTT. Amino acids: CASSLIAGIDEDTQYF.

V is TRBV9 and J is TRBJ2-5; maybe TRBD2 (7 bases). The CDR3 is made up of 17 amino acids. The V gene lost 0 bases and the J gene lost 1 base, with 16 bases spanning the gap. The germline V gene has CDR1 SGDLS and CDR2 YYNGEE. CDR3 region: CASSVALAGATQETQYF. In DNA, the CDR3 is TGTGCCAGCAGCGTAGCTTTGGCGGGGGCAACCCAAGAGACCCAGTACTTC.

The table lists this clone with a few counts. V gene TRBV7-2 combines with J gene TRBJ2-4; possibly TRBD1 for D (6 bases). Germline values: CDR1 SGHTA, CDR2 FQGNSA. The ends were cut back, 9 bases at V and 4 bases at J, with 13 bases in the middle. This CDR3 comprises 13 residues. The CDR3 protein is CASPRDKKNIQYF. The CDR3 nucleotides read TGTGCCAGTCCCCGGGACAAAAAAAACATTCAGTACTTC.

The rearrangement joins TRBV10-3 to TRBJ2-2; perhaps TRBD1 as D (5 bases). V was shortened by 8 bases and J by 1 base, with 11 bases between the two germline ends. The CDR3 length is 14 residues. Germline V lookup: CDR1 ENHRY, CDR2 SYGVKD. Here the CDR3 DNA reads TGTGCCATCGCCTCCGGACAGAACACCGGGGAGCTGTTTTTT. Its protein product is CAIASGQNTGELFF.

Here the CDR3 reads CASSHPAGHGTEAFF. DNA for the CDR3: TGTGCCAGCAGCCACCCGGCAGGGCATGGCACTGAAGCTTTCTTT. The rearrangement uses TRBV6-5 and TRBJ1-1, with TRBD1 as a possible D gene (5 bases). V was cut by 6 bases and J by 4 bases, with 18 bases left in between. The CDR3 loop spans 15 amino acids. Germline lookup yields CDR1 MNHEY and CDR2 SVGAGI.